This entry lists 27 T cell receptor beta chains sequenced from one sample in a study of blood T cell repertoires in COVID-19. Only in-frame clones appear in the TCRdb table, and some are missing; sequencing was by immunoSEQ multiplex PCR. Among under 300,000 clones listed, around 90% were seen once. The sample taken for sequencing was peripheral blood. The receptors derive from a woman in her thirties or forties with acute or convalescent COVID-19.

The chain has TRBV7-2 and TRBJ1-1, with D perhaps TRBD1 (6 bases). V was cut by 3 bases and J by 0 bases, with 8 bases left in between. The V gene's germline CDR1 is SGHTA and CDR2 FQGNSA. The CDR3 sequence is 14 residues long. CDR3 loop: CASSFQGLNTEAFF. Written as DNA, the CDR3 is TGTGCCAGCAGCTTCCAGGGGTTGAACACTGAAGCTTTCTTT.

The chain links TRBV23-1 to TRBJ1-3; D is uncertain. TRBV23-1 is flagged as an ORF with uncertain function. With 3 bases removed from V and 9 bases from J, the gap between germline ends came to 21 bases. There are 16 residues in the CDR3. CDR3 bases: TGCGCCAGCAGTCATTACTCGGCCCCCCCCCGGGGCACCATATATTTT. Encoded protein: CASSHYSAPPRGTIYF.

V and J are TRBV19 and TRBJ1-1, with 7 nucleotides matching TRBD1. This CDR3 is built from 15 residues. The trim removed 1 base at V and 2 bases at J, leaving 4 bases unmatched. Germline CDR1 and CDR2: LNHDA and SQIVND (reference sequence). The CDR3 sequence: CASSIVGTANTEAFF. The DNA for the CDR3 is TGTGCCAGTAGTATAGTAGGGACAGCTAACACTGAAGCTTTCTTT. Supplemented by reference TRBV19 and TRBJ1-1, the full variable domain reads DGGITQSPKYLFRKEGQNVTLSCEQNLNHDAMYWYRQDPGQGLRLIYYSQIVNDFQKGDIAEGYSVSREKKESFPLTVTSAQKNPTAFYLCASSIVGTANTEAFFGQGTRLTVV.

The V and J genes are TRBV10-3 and TRBJ1-2, with 8 bases aligning to TRBD1. The CDR3 covers 13 residues. Trimming cost V 0 bases and J 14 bases; bases outside gene matches: 8. CDR1 and CDR2 from the germline V gene are ENHRY and SYGVKD. CDR3 sequence reads: CAISESPYRGLTF. The CDR3 bases are TGTGCCATCAGTGAGTCTCCATACAGGGGGTTGACCTTC.

The CDR3 reads CSAGTQGVNTF. The CDR3, as DNA: TGCAGCGCCGGGACACAGGGGGTTAACACCTTC. V gene TRBV29-1 combines with J gene TRBJ1-2, with TRBD1 identical over 8 bases. The V gene end was trimmed by 7 bases and the J gene end by 12 bases; junction bases not matched to a gene: 10. The CDR3 is 11 residues long. Germline CDR1 is SQVTM and CDR2 is ANQGSEA.

This chain uses TRBV11-2 with TRBJ2-5; weak D call: TRBD1 (6 bases). Germline V lookup: CDR1 SGHAT, CDR2 FQNNGV. V was shortened by 7 bases and J by 4 bases, with 19 bases between the two germline ends. The CDR3 is made up of 15 amino acids. The CDR3 DNA reads as TGTGCCAGCACAGGCACAGGGAGTCAAGCAGAGACCCAGTACTTC. Translating gives CASTGTGSQAETQYF. Supplemented by reference TRBV11-2 and TRBJ2-5, the full variable domain reads EAGVAQSPRYKIIEKRQSVAFWCNPISGHATLYWYQQILGQGPKLLIQFQNNGVVDDSQLPKDRFSAERLKGVDSTLKIQPAKLEDSAVYLCASTGTGSQAETQYFGPGTRLLVL.

The genes are TRBV4-1 and TRBJ1-2; D is uncertain. Between the trimmed V and J ends, which lost 1 base and 3 bases, there was a span of 12 bases. This CDR3 comprises 15 residues. Germline V gene sequence: CDR1 MGHRA, CDR2 YSYEKL. The CDR3 protein is CASSQVWSGDYGYTF. The CDR3, as DNA: TGCGCCAGCAGCCAAGTATGGAGTGGTGACTATGGCTACACCTTC.

This clone was detected only once. The chain recombines TRBV6-5 with TRBJ2-7; a possible D gene is TRBD2 (5 bases). Germline CDR1 is MNHEY and CDR2 is SVGAGI. With 8 bases removed from V and 2 bases from J, the gap between germline ends came to 16 bases. This CDR3 has 14 residues. CDR3 sequence reads: CASARVPLTYEQYV. As DNA, the CDR3 is TGTGCCAGCGCGAGGGTACCCCTTACCTACGAGCAGTACGTC.

The chain couples TRBV21-1 to TRBJ2-7; TRBD1 is taken as the D call from the table, unchecked against the DNA. TRBV21-1 is recorded as a pseudogene. This CDR3 has 21 residues. CDR3 DNA sequence: TGTGCCAGCAGCACCCAGGGCCGTCCGGGACAGCCTAACCGGGGGTCCTACGAGCAGTACGTC. It encodes CASSTQGRPGQPNRGSYEQYV.

The chain couples TRBV6-6 to TRBJ2-1; D may be TRBD1 (6 bases). The germline V gene encodes CDR1 MNHNY and CDR2 SVGAGI (reference sequence). The germline V and J ends were trimmed by 6 bases and 6 bases, with 15 bases remaining between them. The CDR3 consists of 14 residues. The CDR3, as DNA: TGTGCCAGCAGAGAGCCTCAGGGGAGCAATGAGCAGTTCTTC. Its protein product is CASREPQGSNEQFF.

This sequence joins TRBV6-5 and TRBJ1-2; D gene ambiguous. The CDR3 consists of 12 residues. Deletions cut 10 bases from V and 4 bases from J, with 13 bases between. Germline V gives CDR1 MNHEY, CDR2 SVGAGI. CDR3 residues: CATTPGGYGYTF. CDR3 nucleotides: TGTGCCACTACCCCAGGTGGCTATGGCTACACCTTC.

A remark on this clone: The identical CDR3 is also encoded by other nucleotide sequences in the sample. The chain links TRBV3-1 (or the pseudogene TRBV3-2) to TRBJ2-7; TRBD2 agrees at 15 bases. The CDR3 loop spans 17 amino acids. Per germline, CDR1 LGHDT and CDR2 YNNKEL (reference sequence). CDR3 loop: CASSQGTSGGPVKVQYV. CDR3 DNA: TGTGCCAGTAGCCAAGGGACTAGCGGGGGGCCAGTGAAGGTGCAGTACGTC.

The chain uses TRBV7-2 and TRBJ1-2; no clear D gene. Germline CDR1 is SGHTA and CDR2 is FQGNSA. This CDR3 is 12 amino acids long. Trimming took off 5 bases at V and 8 bases at J, with 12 bases between the two ends. This CDR3 reads CASSPLEEGYTF. As DNA, the CDR3 is TGTGCCAGCAGCCCCCTAGAGGAAGGCTACACCTTC.

The CDR3 loop is CASRPRGASGNTDTQYF. Here the CDR3 DNA reads TGTGCCAGTCGACCCCGGGGGGCTAGCGGCAACACAGATACGCAGTATTTT. The chain employs TRBV19 and TRBJ2-3; the D gene is possibly TRBD2 (7 bases). Germline lookup yields CDR1 LNHDA and CDR2 SQIVND (reference sequence). CDR3 size: 17 residues. Trimming pared 8 bases from V and 2 bases from J, leaving 23 bases between.

The chain employs TRBV19 and TRBJ2-6, with D possibly matching TRBD1 (6 bases). With 0 bases removed from V and 0 bases from J, the gap between germline ends came to 15 bases. The germline gives CDR1 LNHDA, CDR2 SQIVND (reference sequence). This CDR3 has 19 residues. In DNA form, the CDR3 reads TGTGCCAGTAGTATAGATCGGACAGAACGGACCTCTGGGGCCAACGTCCTGACTTTC. This encodes CASSIDRTERTSGANVLTF.

The V and J genes are TRBV2 and TRBJ2-6; no reliable D call. Germline CDR1 and CDR2: SNHLY and FYNNEI. The CDR3 sequence is 13 residues long. Trimming removed 8 bases at V and 2 bases at J, with 7 bases between. The CDR3 region is CASARAGANVLTF. The DNA of the CDR3 is TGTGCCAGCGCGCGCGCTGGGGCCAACGTCCTGACTTTC.

The gene calls are TRBV11-1 and TRBJ1-2; 7 bases fit TRBD1. Germline CDR1 reads SGHAT; CDR2 reads FQDESV (reference sequence). This CDR3 region has 13 residues. The V and J ends lost 3 bases and 6 bases, in that order; junction bases with no gene match: 4. The DNA of the CDR3 is TGTGCCAGCAGCTTCCAGGGGGTCCATGGCTACACCTTC. This gives the protein CASSFQGVHGYTF.

The chain couples TRBV6-1 to TRBJ2-5, with D uncertain. This CDR3 region has 15 residues. Trimming took 0 bases from V and 5 from J, leaving 13 bases between them. The germline gives CDR1 MNHNS, CDR2 SASEGT. The CDR3 loop reads CASSEASRPPETQYF. CDR3 nucleotide sequence: TGTGCCAGCAGTGAAGCGTCCAGGCCACCGGAGACCCAGTACTTC.

V and J are TRBV18 and TRBJ2-3, with a tentative D call TRBD1 (6 bases). Germline values: CDR1 KGHSH, CDR2 LQKENI. V lost 6 bases and J lost 6, with 16 bases in between. The CDR3 is made up of 14 amino acids. The CDR3 nucleotides read TGTGCCAGCTCCCTGACTTGGGGGCAGGATACGCAGTATTTT. Translating gives CASSLTWGQDTQYF.

This chain joins TRBV5-1 and TRBJ2-3; 9 bases are a match to TRBD1. CDR1 is SGHRS, CDR2 YFSETQ, per germline. The V segment lost 1 base and the J segment 1 base; nucleotides outside the gene matches: 1. The CDR3 covers 15 residues. CDR3 sequence (DNA): TGCGCCAGCAGCTTGTGGGACAGGGGCACAGATACGCAGTATTTT. Its protein is CASSLWDRGTDTQYF.

V and J are TRBV4-1 and TRBJ1-4; no definite D call. Germline V gene sequence: CDR1 MGHRA, CDR2 YSYEKL. Trimming cost V 4 bases and J 1 base, with 10 bases left between them. The CDR3 loop spans 15 amino acids. CDR3 sequence reads: CASSPTPITNEKLFF. CDR3 DNA sequence: TGCGCCAGCAGCCCGACTCCAATAACTAATGAAAAACTGTTTTTT.

The count of this clone is one. The rearrangement links TRBV4-1 to TRBJ1-1; TRBD1 might be the D (5 bases). The CDR3 is 16 amino acids. CDR1 is MGHRA and CDR2 is YSYEKL in the germline V gene. V was shortened by 0 bases and J by 4 bases, with 15 bases between the two germline ends. The CDR3 sequence is CASSQERGDVITEAFF. CDR3 nucleotide sequence: TGCGCCAGCAGCCAAGAGCGGGGGGACGTTATCACTGAAGCTTTCTTT.

The rearrangement joins TRBV6-6 to TRBJ1-2; 8 bases are shared with TRBD1. The CDR3 is made up of 15 amino acids. Germline assignment: CDR1 MNHNY and CDR2 SVGAGI (reference sequence). V trimming: 3 bases; J trimming: 1 base; junction bases outside the gene matches: 4. The CDR3 is CASSYQGASNYGYTF. The CDR3 region has the DNA TGTGCCAGCAGTTATCAGGGGGCAAGTAACTATGGCTACACCTTC.

V and J are TRBV18 and TRBJ2-5; D might be TRBD1 (6 bases). V gave up 0 bases and J gave up 2 bases, with 13 bases separating them. The CDR3 runs to 16 residues. Germline CDR1 and CDR2: KGHSH and LQKENI. CDR3 coding DNA: TGTGCCAGCTCACCACCGAAGACAGGCCTACAAGAGACCCAGTACTTC. Its protein product is CASSPPKTGLQETQYF.

The V and J genes are TRBV29-1 and TRBJ1-2; 7 bases line up with TRBD1. Trimming removed 7 bases from V and 4 bases from J; junction bases left unmatched: 6. This CDR3 has 12 amino acids. In germline, CDR1 is SQVTM, CDR2 ANQGSEA. CDR3 bases: TGCAGCGCCCTGGGACAGTCCTATGGCTACACCTTC. It encodes CSALGQSYGYTF.

The chain joins TRBV2 to TRBJ1-4, with 12 bases matching TRBD1. The CDR3 covers 16 residues. Germline V gives CDR1 SNHLY, CDR2 FYNNEI. V lost 8 bases to trimming and J lost 4 bases; unmatched junction nucleotides: 8. The CDR3 is CASGGQGARSNEKLFF. CDR3 DNA: TGTGCCAGCGGGGGACAGGGGGCGCGAAGTAATGAAAAACTGTTTTTT.

This clone was observed once. This chain uses TRBV6-5 with TRBJ1-1; 7 nucleotides agree with TRBD1. V lost 5 bases, J lost 4 bases, and 10 bases stayed unmatched. Germline loops: CDR1 MNHEY, CDR2 SVGAGI. This CDR3 is 15 amino acids long. As DNA, the CDR3 is TGTGCCAGCAGTCTCCGACAGGGCGGAGGCACTGAAGCTTTCTTT. Translated, it gives CASSLRQGGGTEAFF.